The clone carrying this TCR beta chain was counted only a few times. The antigen remains undetermined. This sample was included in a study of blood T cells in healthy people across ages. Overall study context: Researchers report that template switching captured about one barcoded beta molecule per two T cells.

Study results and limitations: When one million T cells were used, diversity estimates were thought to be underestimates. As age increased, TCR beta diversity per million T cells fell in a roughly linear fashion. Possibly confounding the expanded clonotype changes was the fact that donor CMV status was unknown.

Looked up from germline, CDR1 is SGHTA and CDR2 is FQGNSA. The CDR3 extends over 14 amino acids. Deletions cut 3 bases from V and 5 bases from J, with 11 bases between. It was with a sample-barcoded 5' primer and a J-beta primer mix that a second PCR of roughly 7 to 12 cycles was run. TCRdb re-analysed the 5' RACE reads in MiXCR, keeping a single row per CDR3 protein. The data show hundreds of thousands of distinct CDR3 sequences, around 49% seen once. Material: blood. The receptor's source is a woman aged 55-75 years in good health. The rearrangement joins TRBV7-2 to TRBJ1-5; D is undetermined. CDR3 protein: CASSFLPQDQPQHF. CDR3 bases: TGTGCCAGCAGCTTCCTTCCGCAAGATCAGCCCCAGCATTTT.